This T cell receptor (beta chain) emerged from a study of yellow fever vaccine responses in identical twins. General study results and limits: Twins' vaccine T cell response reportedly seemed partly convergent, partly personalized.

There are a few counts of this clonotype. What it recognizes is unknown. TCRdb reprocessed the RT-PCR reads with MiXCR, giving one entry per CDR3 protein. The data hold 5,700 or so distinct CDR3 sequences, with about three quarters observed a single time. The CDR3 runs to 16 residues. J gave up 5 bases and V 5 bases, and 6 bases lay outside the gene matches. Germline CDR1 SGHNT, CDR2 YENEEA. The receptor comes from a woman aged 18-29 years who received the yellow fever vaccine. This chain joins TRBV11-3 and TRBJ2-2; 12 nucleotides match TRBD2. The sequenced sample was T cells from blood (PBMCs), unsorted or a sorted subset (not recorded which), obtained before or after yellow fever vaccination (not recorded which). The CDR3 DNA sequence: TGTGCCAGCAGCGAGACTAGCGGGAGAAGGACCGGGGAGCTGTTTTTT. Translating it yields CASSETSGRRTGELFF.